Described below is a single T cell receptor beta chain sequence and its context. The antigen remains undetermined. Sequencing was performed with immunoSEQ multiplex PCR; in TCRdb, only in-frame clones are kept and a portion is missing. The repertoire includes approximately 5,000 clones, over 60% of them detected once, and roughly 50% sits in the top ten. These data belong to a study of lymphopenia after photon versus proton radiotherapy. Study-wide results and limits: Survival link was tested only in deceased patients; proton benefit remains a possibility. Oligoclonal CD8+ Temra expansion after nadir drove photon patients' diversity drop. In patients who died, overall survival fell as post-nadir TCR diversity dropped more.

Trimming shortened V by 6 bases and J by 4 bases, and 19 bases separated the two germline ends. The CDR3 sequence is 16 residues long. The V gene's germline CDR1 is KGHSH and CDR2 LQKENI. The receptor was isolated from a man older than 75 with esophageal cancer. The sample in question was peripheral blood, obtained from a patient treated with proton-based radiotherapy. The chain uses TRBV18 and TRBJ1-5, with D unclear. The CDR3 loop reads CASSPNRVVENQPQHF. Here the CDR3 DNA reads TGTGCCAGCTCGCCCAATCGGGTTGTCGAAAATCAGCCCCAGCATTTT.